The 21 T cell receptor beta chains in this list originate from one sample, sequenced in a study of T cell responses to AZD1222 COVID-19 vaccine. TCRdb keeps only in-frame clones here, not all; method: immunoSEQ multiplex PCR. The sample carries about 63,000 clones, roughly 85% recorded once. The material sequenced was peripheral blood, taken on day 0 of AZD1222 vaccination. The receptors shown here come from an adult in good health.

A few counts support this clone. The rearrangement joins TRBV5-6 to TRBJ2-3; 7 nucleotides match TRBD2. The V gene's germline CDR1 is SGHDT and CDR2 YYEEEE. Unmatched junction bases numbered 5, after V lost 1 base and J lost 3 bases. The CDR3 runs 15 residues. The CDR3 spells CASSLYGGGTDTQYF. CDR3 DNA sequence: TGTGCCAGCAGCTTGTACGGGGGAGGGACAGATACGCAGTATTTT.

This chain connects TRBV28 to TRBJ1-1; perhaps TRBD1 as D (5 bases). The CDR3 totals 14 residues. Germline CDR1 is MDHEN and CDR2 is SYDVKM. V was clipped by 7 bases and J by 0 bases, with 12 bases between them. The CDR3 protein is CASTAGRMNTEAFF. The CDR3 DNA reads TGTGCCAGCACCGCGGGACGGATGAACACTGAAGCTTTCTTT. Complete variable domain (other parts from reference TRBV28 and TRBJ1-1): DVKVTQSSRYLVKRTGEKVFLECVQDMDHENMFWYRQDPGLGLRLIYFSYDVKMKEKGDIPEGYSVSREKKERFSLILESASTNQTSMYLCASTAGRMNTEAFFGQGTRLTVV.

The V call is TRBV19, the J call TRBJ1-4; tentatively, D is TRBD1 (6 bases). This CDR3 spans 15 amino acids. Trimming shortened V by 7 bases and J by 7 bases, and 19 bases separated the two germline ends. The germline CDR1 and CDR2 sequences are LNHDA and SQIVND (reference sequence). The CDR3 DNA sequence: TGTGCCAGTACCAGAAGCGGGGGCGCCCCTGAAAAACTGTTTTTT. Its translation is CASTRSGGAPEKLFF. Variable domain in full (rest from reference TRBV19 and TRBJ1-4): DGGITQSPKYLFRKEGQNVTLSCEQNLNHDAMYWYRQDPGQGLRLIYYSQIVNDFQKGDIAEGYSVSREKKESFPLTVTSAQKNPTAFYLCASTRSGGAPEKLFFGSGTQLSVL.

This clone was seen a handful of times. This chain links TRBV5-5 with TRBJ1-1; D is unclear. The V end was cut by 0 bases, the J end by 7 bases, with 19 bases between. Germline V CDR1 and CDR2: SGHKS, YYEKEE (reference sequence). The CDR3 is made up of 16 amino acids. DNA of the CDR3: TGTGCCAGCAGCTTGGTTCCCTCCCGCAGTGGTGGTGAAGCTTTCTTT. Its translation: CASSLVPSRSGGEAFF.

This clone was recorded a few times. The V and J genes are TRBV5-8 and TRBJ2-1; D ambiguous. Germline CDR1 is SGHTS and CDR2 is YDEGEE. This CDR3 contains 15 residues. Trimming removed 4 bases from V and 1 base from J, with 12 bases in between. As DNA, the CDR3 is TGTGCCAGCAGCGACATGGTCCTATCCTACAATGAGCAGTTCTTC. The encoded protein is CASSDMVLSYNEQFF.

The chain combines TRBV6-5 with TRBJ1-2; 7 bases match TRBD1. V lost 5 bases, J lost 5 bases, and 8 bases stayed unmatched. This CDR3 is 14 amino acids long. CDR1 and CDR2 from the germline V gene are MNHEY and SVGAGI. CDR3 sequence (DNA): TGTGCCAGCAGTACGGGACAGCGAAGATATGGCTACACCTTC. The encoded protein is CASSTGQRRYGYTF.

CDR3 sequence reads: CASGRTAGTGDHYGYTF. In DNA form, the CDR3 reads TGTGCTAGTGGTCGAACAGCAGGGACGGGGGATCACTATGGCTACACCTTC. The chain combines TRBV12-5 with TRBJ1-2, with D possibly TRBD1 on 5 matching bases. Germline loops: CDR1 LGHNT, CDR2 FRNRAP. The CDR3 length is 17 residues. The germline V and J ends were trimmed by 5 bases and 3 bases, with 22 bases remaining between them.

The chain combines TRBV6-5 with TRBJ2-5; the match to TRBD2 covers 7 bases. V gave up 6 bases and J gave up 4 bases; unmatched junction bases: 11. CDR3 length: 15 residues. CDR1 and CDR2 (germline): MNHEY, SVGAGI. CDR3 residues: CASRPERGYGETQYF. The CDR3, as DNA: TGTGCCAGCAGACCAGAGCGGGGATATGGAGAGACCCAGTACTTC.

This clone was detected once. CDR3 sequence: CASSSVGTEAFF. CDR3 DNA: TGCGCCAGCAGCTCAGTAGGGACTGAAGCTTTCTTT. The chain recombines TRBV5-1 with TRBJ1-1; D not resolved. Germline V gene lookup returns CDR1 SGHRS and CDR2 YFSETQ. Trimming took off 3 bases at V and 5 bases at J, with 8 bases between the two ends. The CDR3 is made up of 12 amino acids. The whole variable domain, remainder taken from reference TRBV5-1 and TRBJ1-1, is KAGVTQTPRYLIKTRGQQVTLSCSPISGHRSVSWYQQTPGQGLQFLFEYFSETQRNKGNFPGRFSGRQFSNSRSEMNVSTLELGDSALYLCASSSVGTEAFFGQGTRLTVV.

The gene calls are TRBV19 and TRBJ2-7; tentatively, D is TRBD1 or TRBD2 (5 bases each). The V and J ends lost 8 bases and 6 bases respectively, with 20 bases between them. The CDR3 is made up of 14 amino acids. Germline V gene lookup returns CDR1 LNHDA and CDR2 SQIVND (reference sequence). The CDR3, as DNA: TGTGCCAGTTCCAGATGGGGGAGTTGGGCCGAGCAGTACTTC. Translated: CASSRWGSWAEQYF.

This clone was seen just once. The chain joins TRBV21-1 to TRBJ1-5. TRBV21-1 constitutes a pseudogene. The CDR3 has 17 amino acids. In DNA, the CDR3 is TGTGCCAGCAGCAAAGCGCTTTACCGGGAAGGCAATCAGCCCCAGCATTTT. The encoded protein is CASSKALYREGNQPQHF.

This clone was recorded a few times. The chain joins TRBV6-1 to TRBJ1-3; D is uncertain. V shed 2 bases and J shed 0 bases, with 11 bases lying between them. The CDR3 has 16 amino acids. The germline V gene has CDR1 MNHNS and CDR2 SASEGT. CDR3 sequence reads: CASSEHLPLSGNTIYF. CDR3 sequence (DNA): TGTGCCAGCAGTGAACACCTACCCCTCTCTGGAAACACCATATATTTT.

The J gene is TRBJ1-2, the V gene TRBV29-1; D uncertain. Germline assignment: CDR1 SQVTM and CDR2 ANQGSEA. V was pared by 7 bases and J by 0 bases, with 9 bases between. The CDR3 has 12 residues. The CDR3 sequence: CSAATSNYGYTF. The CDR3 nucleotides read TGCAGCGCCGCCACCTCTAACTATGGCTACACCTTC. Looking up the rest from reference TRBV29-1 and TRBJ1-2 gives the full variable domain: SAVISQKPSRDICQRGTSLTIQCQVDSQVTMMFWYRQQPGQSLTLIATANQGSEATYESGFVIDKFPISRPNLTFSTLTVSNMSPEDSSIYLCSAATSNYGYTFGSGTRLTVV.

The rearrangement joins TRBV18 to TRBJ2-1, with D perhaps TRBD1 or TRBD2 (6 bases each). The V end lost 3 bases, the J end lost 6 bases, and 15 bases lay between the germline ends. Germline CDR1 and CDR2: KGHSH and LQKENI. The length of the CDR3 is 15 residues. CDR3 nucleotides: TGTGCCAGCTCACCGCTCTGGGGGGCCACCAATGAGCAGTTCTTC. Translation gives CASSPLWGATNEQFF.

The chain couples TRBV3-1 (or the pseudogene TRBV3-2) to TRBJ2-1; TRBD2 is a possible D gene (5 bases). V gave up 0 bases and J gave up 0 bases, with 9 bases separating them. The CDR3 runs 16 residues. Germline CDR1 reads LGHDT; CDR2 reads YNNKEL (reference sequence). The CDR3 DNA is TGTGCCAGCAGCCAAGATGCGGGCGGCTCCTACAATGAGCAGTTCTTC. It specifies CASSQDAGGSYNEQFF.

The count of this clone is one. The chain recombines TRBV18 with TRBJ2-5; 7 nucleotides agree with TRBD1. Trimming took 2 bases from V and 3 from J; bases not matched to a gene: 0. Germline V lookup: CDR1 KGHSH, CDR2 LQKENI. The CDR3 is 13 residues long. The CDR3 loop is CASSPGTEETQYF. In DNA, the CDR3 is TGTGCCAGCTCACCAGGGACAGAAGAGACCCAGTACTTC. The complete variable domain, with remaining parts taken from reference TRBV18 and TRBJ2-5, reads NAGVMQNPRHLVRRRGQEARLRCSPMKGHSHVYWYRQLPEEGLKFMVYLQKENIIDESGMPKERFSAEFPKEGPSILRIQQVVRGDSAAYFCASSPGTEETQYFGPGTRLLVL.

J is TRBJ2-5 and V is TRBV5-1, with D perhaps TRBD1 (5 bases). The CDR3 runs to 14 residues. V lost 0 bases, J lost 5 bases, and 11 bases lay in between. The germline gives CDR1 SGHRS, CDR2 YFSETQ. CDR3 DNA: TGCGCCAGCAGCTTGGCCGTAGGGGCGGAGACCCAGTACTTC. This codes for CASSLAVGAETQYF.

This clone was counted a few times. J is TRBJ2-7 and V is TRBV30; D tentatively fits TRBD1 or TRBD2 (5 bases each). Germline loops: CDR1 GTSNPN, CDR2 SVGIG (reference sequence). The length of the CDR3 is 11 residues. V was pared by 8 bases and J by 1 base, with 9 bases between. CDR3 nucleotides: TGTGCCGGGGGACCTTCCTACGAGCAGTACTTC. It yields the protein CAGGPSYEQYF.

The rearrangement uses TRBV6-1 and TRBJ1-2, with D unclear. Trimming took 1 base from V and 7 from J, leaving 7 bases between them. The CDR3 runs 12 residues. Per the germline V gene, CDR1 is MNHNS and CDR2 is SASEGT. CDR3 residues: CASSEGVGGYTF. The DNA of the CDR3 is TGTGCCAGCAGTGAAGGGGTCGGTGGCTACACCTTC.

This chain uses TRBV19 with TRBJ1-3; 7 bases fit TRBD1. This CDR3 region has 14 residues. V was pared by 5 bases and J by 5 bases, with 6 bases of the junction left unmatched. Germline V lookup: CDR1 LNHDA, CDR2 SQIVND (reference sequence). The CDR3, as DNA: TGTGCCAGTAGTCCCGGGACAGATAGAAACACCATATATTTT. Amino acid sequence: CASSPGTDRNTIYF. Combining the CDR3 with reference TRBV19 and TRBJ1-3 gives the whole variable domain DGGITQSPKYLFRKEGQNVTLSCEQNLNHDAMYWYRQDPGQGLRLIYYSQIVNDFQKGDIAEGYSVSREKKESFPLTVTSAQKNPTAFYLCASSPGTDRNTIYFGEGSWLTVV.

The chain links TRBV27 to TRBJ1-2, with TRBD1 as a possible D gene (5 bases). Trimming pared 4 bases from V and 3 bases from J, leaving 15 bases between. Looked up from germline, CDR1 is MNHEY and CDR2 is SMNVEV (reference sequence). This CDR3 region has 15 residues. CDR3 sequence reads: CASSSGLKVDYGYTF. In DNA form, the CDR3 reads TGTGCCAGCAGTTCGGGACTCAAGGTCGACTATGGCTACACCTTC.